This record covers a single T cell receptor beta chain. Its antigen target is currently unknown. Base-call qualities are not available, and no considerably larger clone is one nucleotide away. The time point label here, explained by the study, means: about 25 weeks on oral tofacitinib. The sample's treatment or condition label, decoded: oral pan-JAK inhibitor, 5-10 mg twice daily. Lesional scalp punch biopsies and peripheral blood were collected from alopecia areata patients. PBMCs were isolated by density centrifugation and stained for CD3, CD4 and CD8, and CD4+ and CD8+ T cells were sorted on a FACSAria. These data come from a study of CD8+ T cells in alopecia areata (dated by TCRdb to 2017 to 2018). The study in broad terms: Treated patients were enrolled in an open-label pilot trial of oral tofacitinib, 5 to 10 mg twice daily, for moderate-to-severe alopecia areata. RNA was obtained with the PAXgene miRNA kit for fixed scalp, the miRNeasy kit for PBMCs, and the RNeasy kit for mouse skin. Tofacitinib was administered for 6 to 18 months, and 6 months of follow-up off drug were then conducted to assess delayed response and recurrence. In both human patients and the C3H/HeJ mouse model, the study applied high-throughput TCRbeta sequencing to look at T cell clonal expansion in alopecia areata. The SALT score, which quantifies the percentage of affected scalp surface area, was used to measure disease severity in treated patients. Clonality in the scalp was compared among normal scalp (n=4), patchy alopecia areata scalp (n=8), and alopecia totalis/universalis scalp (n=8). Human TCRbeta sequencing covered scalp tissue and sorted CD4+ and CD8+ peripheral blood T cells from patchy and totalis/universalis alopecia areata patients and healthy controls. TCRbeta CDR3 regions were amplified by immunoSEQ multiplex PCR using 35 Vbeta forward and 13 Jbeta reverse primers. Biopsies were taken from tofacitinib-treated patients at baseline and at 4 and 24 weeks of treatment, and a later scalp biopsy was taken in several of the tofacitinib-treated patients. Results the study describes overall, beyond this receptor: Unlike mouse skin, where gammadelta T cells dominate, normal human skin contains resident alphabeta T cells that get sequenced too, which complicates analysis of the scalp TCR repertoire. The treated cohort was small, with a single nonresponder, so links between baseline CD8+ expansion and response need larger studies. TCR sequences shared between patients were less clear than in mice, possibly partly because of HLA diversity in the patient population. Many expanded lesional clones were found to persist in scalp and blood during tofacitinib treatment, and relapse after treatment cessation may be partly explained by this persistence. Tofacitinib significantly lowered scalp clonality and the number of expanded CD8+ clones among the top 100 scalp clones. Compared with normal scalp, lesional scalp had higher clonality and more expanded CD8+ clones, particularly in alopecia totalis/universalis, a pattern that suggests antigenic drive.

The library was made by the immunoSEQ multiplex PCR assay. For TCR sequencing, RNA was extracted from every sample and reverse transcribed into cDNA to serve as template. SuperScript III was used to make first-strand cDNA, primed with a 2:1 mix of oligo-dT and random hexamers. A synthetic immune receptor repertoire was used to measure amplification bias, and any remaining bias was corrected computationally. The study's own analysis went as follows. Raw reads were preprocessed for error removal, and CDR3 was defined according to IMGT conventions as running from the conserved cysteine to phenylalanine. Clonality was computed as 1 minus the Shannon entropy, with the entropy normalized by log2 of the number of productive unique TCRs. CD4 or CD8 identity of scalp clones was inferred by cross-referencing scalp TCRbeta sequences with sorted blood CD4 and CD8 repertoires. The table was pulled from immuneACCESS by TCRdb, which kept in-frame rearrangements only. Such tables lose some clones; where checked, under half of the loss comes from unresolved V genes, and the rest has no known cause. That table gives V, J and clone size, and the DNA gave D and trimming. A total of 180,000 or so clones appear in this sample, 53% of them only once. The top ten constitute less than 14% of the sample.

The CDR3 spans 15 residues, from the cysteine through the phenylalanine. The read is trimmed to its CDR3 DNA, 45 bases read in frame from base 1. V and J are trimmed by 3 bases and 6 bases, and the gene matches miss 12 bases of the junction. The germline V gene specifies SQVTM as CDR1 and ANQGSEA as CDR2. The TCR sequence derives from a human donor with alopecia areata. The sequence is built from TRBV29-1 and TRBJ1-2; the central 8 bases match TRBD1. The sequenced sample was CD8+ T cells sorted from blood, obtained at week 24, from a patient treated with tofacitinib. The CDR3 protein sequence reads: CSVDDQGALGDGYTF. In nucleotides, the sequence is TGCAGCGTTGACGACCAGGGGGCATTGGGCGATGGCTACACCTTC.